Each of the 19 T cell receptor beta chains below was sequenced from the same sample in a study of patients and donors after allogeneic stem cell transplantation. TCRdb reprocessed the RT-PCR reads with MiXCR, giving one entry per CDR3 protein. This sample yields roughly 880,000 distinct CDR3 sequences, of which about a sixth are seen a single time; 6% belongs to the top ten. Specimen: blood, either unsorted or a sorted T cell fraction (not recorded which). These receptors were collected from a human donor who was either an allogeneic HSCT recipient or a stem cell or donor lymphocyte infusion donor (not recorded which). It is not recorded whose cells these are; they may come from a transplant donor.

The sample holds many counts of this clonotype. CDR3 sequence reads: CSVLNREQYF. The DNA for the CDR3 is TGCAGCGTTTTAAACAGGGAGCAGTACTTC. V and J are TRBV29-1 and TRBJ2-7; a weak D match, TRBD1 (5 bases). Trimming took off 5 bases at V and 7 bases at J, with 9 bases between the two ends. This CDR3 has 10 amino acids. Germline lookup yields CDR1 SQVTM and CDR2 ANQGSEA.

The chain couples TRBV7-2 to TRBJ2-3, with a possible D match to TRBD2 (5 bases). The CDR3 contains 13 residues. V was clipped by 5 bases and J by 4 bases, with 10 bases between them. The germline V gene encodes CDR1 SGHTA and CDR2 FQGNSA. The CDR3 coding sequence is TGTGCCAGCAGCGCCCAACTAGCAGATACGCAGTATTTT. Translated: CASSAQLADTQYF. Drawing the rest from reference TRBV7-2 and TRBJ2-3, the complete variable domain is GAGVSQSPSNKVTEKGKDVELRCDPISGHTALYWYRQSLGQGLEFLIYFQGNSAPDKSGLPSDRFSAERTGGSVSTLTIQRTQQEDSAVYLCASSAQLADTQYFGPGTRLTVL.

The chain employs TRBV18 and TRBJ1-3, with a tentative D call TRBD1 (6 bases). The CDR3 loop spans 15 amino acids. Trimming left V 4 bases short and J 0 bases short, with 10 bases between. CDR1 and CDR2 (germline): KGHSH, LQKENI. The CDR3 bases are TGTGCCAGCTCACAAGGGGGGACCTCTGGAAACACCATATATTTT. Its translation: CASSQGGTSGNTIYF.

The chain is built from TRBV5-5 and TRBJ2-1; weak D call: TRBD2 (6 bases). The CDR3 consists of 16 residues. Deletions cut 4 bases from V and 4 bases from J, with 18 bases between. Germline V gene data show CDR1 as SGHKS and CDR2 as YYEKEE (reference sequence). The CDR3 DNA sequence: TGTGCCAGCAGCCCCGCCGGGGCGGGACCTTACAATGAGCAGTTCTTC. Translating gives CASSPAGAGPYNEQFF.

The chain employs TRBV6-1 and TRBJ2-5; a weak D match, TRBD2 (5 bases). This CDR3 region has 17 residues. Germline V gives CDR1 MNHNS, CDR2 SASEGT. The V end was cut by 5 bases, the J end by 1 base, with 20 bases between. The CDR3 loop is CASSPANSATIQETQYF. The CDR3, as DNA: TGTGCCAGCAGTCCCGCTAATAGCGCCACGATCCAAGAGACCCAGTACTTC.

The sample holds a few counts of this clonotype. The chain carries TRBV10-3 and TRBJ2-7; D gene ambiguous. The germline V gene encodes CDR1 ENHRY and CDR2 SYGVKD. This CDR3 comprises 12 residues. V was cut by 3 bases and J by 4 bases, with 7 bases left in between. CDR3 DNA: TGTGCCATCAGTGATATCGGGTACGAGCAGTACTTC. Translating gives CAISDIGYEQYF.

This clonotype showed up just a few times. One end of the junction fails to match germline, which may point to a read error. The chain employs TRBV6-5 and TRBJ2-1, with D hard to call. The CDR3 has 14 amino acids. Looked up from germline, CDR1 is MNHEY and CDR2 is SVGAGI. The CDR3: CASSYTSSDNEQFF. DNA of the CDR3: TGTGCCAGCAGTTACACGTCCTCCGACAATGAGCAGTTCTTC.

The chain employs TRBV24-1 and TRBJ1-1; D call uncertain. The V and J ends lost 7 bases and 1 base respectively, with 12 bases between them. This CDR3 has 14 amino acids. Germline CDR1 and CDR2: KGHDR and SFDVKD. The CDR3 reads CATSESSGNTEAFF. The CDR3, as DNA: TGTGCCACCAGCGAATCCTCAGGGAACACTGAAGCTTTCTTT.

This clonotype was picked up many times. The chain employs TRBV5-1 and TRBJ2-7; 14 bases are shared with TRBD2. Germline V gene lookup returns CDR1 SGHRS and CDR2 YFSETQ. CDR3 length: 15 amino acids. Unmatched junction bases numbered 4, after V lost 4 bases and J lost 4 bases. CDR3 region: CASSGGLAGVYEQYF. The CDR3 nucleotides are TGCGCCAGCAGCGGGGGACTAGCGGGAGTGTACGAGCAGTACTTC.

This clonotype has a handful of counts. The gene calls are TRBV29-1 and TRBJ1-4; 8 nucleotides agree with TRBD1. V gave up 6 bases and J gave up 7 bases; unmatched junction bases: 7. This CDR3 contains 13 residues. CDR1 is SQVTM and CDR2 is ANQGSEA in the germline V gene. For the CDR3, the DNA is TGCAGCGTGACAGGGGCCCAGGGTGAAAAACTGTTTTTT. Translation gives CSVTGAQGEKLFF.

This chain links TRBV3-1 with TRBJ1-5; D is ambiguous. With 0 bases removed from V and 0 bases from J, the gap between germline ends came to 6 bases. This CDR3 has 15 amino acids. In germline, CDR1 is LGHDT, CDR2 YNNKEL (reference sequence). CDR3 sequence (DNA): TGTGCCAGCAGCCAAGATTTCTCTAGCAATCAGCCCCAGCATTTT. This translates into CASSQDFSSNQPQHF.

The chain joins TRBV20-1 to TRBJ2-3; 11 nucleotides align to TRBD1. The junction had 5 bases not matched to a gene; V was cut back by 6 bases and J by 3 bases. Germline values: CDR1 DFQATT, CDR2 SNEGSKA (reference sequence). The CDR3 spans 14 residues. CDR3 region: CSALDRGRTDTQYF. The CDR3, as DNA: TGCAGTGCCCTGGACAGGGGGCGGACAGATACGCAGTATTTT.

The rearrangement uses TRBV4-1 and TRBJ1-2; TRBD1 matches 10 bases. The CDR3 totals 14 residues. Germline values: CDR1 MGHRA, CDR2 YSYEKL. After removal of 6 bases from V and 6 bases from J, the junction contained 7 bases not matched to a gene. The DNA for the CDR3 is TGCGCCAGCAGACATGCCGGGACAGGGGATGGCTACACCTTC. Protein: CASRHAGTGDGYTF.

This clonotype was seen a handful of times. This chain uses TRBV5-1 with TRBJ2-1; 13 bases are shared with TRBD2. The CDR3 contains 17 residues. The V segment lost 4 bases and the J segment 4 bases; nucleotides outside the gene matches: 8. Germline V gene sequence: CDR1 SGHRS, CDR2 YFSETQ. In DNA form, the CDR3 reads TGCGCCAGCAGCCCTGGACTAGCGGGAGTATTGTACAATGAGCAGTTCTTC. Translated: CASSPGLAGVLYNEQFF.

The genes are TRBV30 and TRBJ2-1; a weak D match, TRBD2 (6 bases). The CDR3 totals 14 residues. Deletions cut 5 bases from V and 3 bases from J, with 14 bases between. Germline CDR1 reads GTSNPN; CDR2 reads SVGIG (reference sequence). The DNA of the CDR3 is TGTGCCTGGGGCCGACTAGGCGACTACAATGAGCAGTTCTTC. Protein: CAWGRLGDYNEQFF.

This clonotype showed up many times. The V and J genes are TRBV5-6 and TRBJ2-3; 7 bases match TRBD2. J lost 6 bases, V lost 4 bases, and 14 bases had no gene match. In germline, CDR1 is SGHDT, CDR2 YYEEEE. This CDR3 spans 16 amino acids. Here the CDR3 DNA reads TGTGCCAGCAGCCCCGAGATCTGGCGGGGGAGGGATACGCAGTATTTT. Residues: CASSPEIWRGRDTQYF.

This clonotype has just a few counts. V usage is TRBV4-3 and J usage is TRBJ1-5, with D tentatively TRBD1 (6 bases). Per germline, CDR1 LGHNA and CDR2 YSLEER. V lost 0 bases and J 2 bases, leaving 11 bases between the germline ends. The CDR3 is 16 amino acids. In nucleotides, the CDR3 is TGCGCCAGCAGCCAAGATGCGGGGGGCGGCAATCAGCCCCAGCATTTT. It yields the protein CASSQDAGGGNQPQHF.

The chain is built from TRBV6-2 or TRBV6-3 and TRBJ2-1; the D is unclear. The CDR3 length is 17 residues. CDR1 is MNHEY, CDR2 SVGEGT, per germline. V lost 0 bases and J lost 2, with 14 bases in between. The CDR3 reads CASSYSRLAQTYNEQFF. The DNA of the CDR3 is TGTGCCAGCAGTTACTCGCGCTTGGCTCAAACCTACAATGAGCAGTTCTTC.

The gene calls are TRBV12-3 or TRBV12-4 and TRBJ1-6; 11 positions match TRBD1. CDR3 size: 16 residues. V lost 3 bases to trimming and J lost 7 bases; unmatched junction nucleotides: 5. The CDR3 region is CASSFGTGGGNSPLHF. In DNA form, the CDR3 reads TGTGCCAGCAGTTTTGGGACAGGGGGAGGAAATTCACCCCTCCACTTT.